This T cell receptor beta chain stems from a study of T cell repertoires in cytomegalovirus infection. MiXCR was run by TCRdb on the reads, yielding one entry per CDR3 protein. The table lists around 630,000 distinct CDR3 sequences, 20% to 30% of them singletons. Ten or more counts support this clonotype. Looked up from germline, CDR1 is SEHNR and CDR2 is FQNEAQ (reference sequence). CDR3 length equals 14 residues. Between the trimmed V and J ends, which lost 5 bases and 3 bases, there was a span of 10 bases. The chain recombines TRBV7-9 with TRBJ1-4; D uncertain. The sample comprised CD8+ T cells from PBMCs. This TCR came from a human donor in good health (CMV status not recorded). Some clones in this sample may be carry-over from other donors' samples. CDR3 sequence reads: CASSPMRANEKLFF. The CDR3 DNA is TGTGCCAGCAGCCCGATGAGGGCTAATGAAAAACTGTTTTTT.